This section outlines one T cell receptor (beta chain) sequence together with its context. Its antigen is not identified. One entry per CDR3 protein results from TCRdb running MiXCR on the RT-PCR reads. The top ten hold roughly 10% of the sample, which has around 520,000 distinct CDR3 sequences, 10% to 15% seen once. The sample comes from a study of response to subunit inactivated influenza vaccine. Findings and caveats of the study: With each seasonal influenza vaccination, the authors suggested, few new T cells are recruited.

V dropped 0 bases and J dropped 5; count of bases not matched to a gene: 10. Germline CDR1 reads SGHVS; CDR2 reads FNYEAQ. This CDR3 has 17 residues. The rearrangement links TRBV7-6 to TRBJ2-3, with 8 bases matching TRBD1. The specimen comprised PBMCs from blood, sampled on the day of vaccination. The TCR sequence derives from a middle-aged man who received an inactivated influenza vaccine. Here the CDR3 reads CASSLAPSGGEGDTQYF. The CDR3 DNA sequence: TGTGCCAGCAGCTTAGCCCCTTCAGGGGGCGAAGGAGATACGCAGTATTTT.